Listed below are T cell receptor beta chains from one sample, sequenced in a study of vaccination and CD4 T cells after COVID-19. Their cognate antigens are unknown. TCRdb re-called the PCR reads with MiXCR, one entry per CDR3 protein. The table shows 5,000 to 7,500 distinct CDR3 sequences, with more than 50% occurring only once. Sequenced material: CD4+ T cells from blood, cultured in vitro. The receptors were gathered from a human donor who had recovered from COVID-19. The CDR3 runs from the conserved cysteine through the conserved F or W. The order of the fields is V gene, J gene, clone size, D gene, CDR3 protein, CDR3 DNA. The D gene is left open where the match is weak. Expanded clones are given a class, and other clones once, few, many or no size at all.

V: TRBV7-2
J: TRBJ2-3
size: NA
D: TRBD2
CDR3: CASSSGVAGGAKDTQYF
DNA: TGTGCCAGCAGCTCAGGGGTAGCGGGGGGGGCGAAAGATACGCAGTATTTT

V: TRBV27
J: TRBJ1-6
size: NA
D: NA
CDR3: CASSLGGYNSPLHF
DNA: TGTGCCAGCAGTTTGGGGGGCTATAATTCACCCCTCCACTTT

V: TRBV20-1
J: TRBJ1-5
size: few
D: NA
CDR3: CSARISGGHQPQHF
DNA: TGCAGTGCTAGAATATCTGGGGGCCACCAGCCCCAGCATTTT

V: TRBV7-2
J: TRBJ2-3
size: NA
D: NA
CDR3: CASSLALDTDTQYF
DNA: TGTGCCAGCAGCTTAGCGCTAGATACAGATACGCAGTATTTT

V: TRBV6-2/TRBV6-3
J: TRBJ1-1
size: NA
D: NA
CDR3: CASSSPGSREAFF
DNA: TGTGCCAGCAGTTCCCCCGGCTCTCGTGAAGCTTTCTTT

V: TRBV20-1
J: TRBJ2-3
size: NA
D: TRBD2
CDR3: CSARKRESVDTQYF
DNA: TGCAGTGCCAGAAAGCGGGAGAGTGTAGATACGCAGTATTTT

V: TRBV21-1
J: TRBJ1-1
size: NA
D: NA
CDR3: CASSKHQGEAFF
DNA: TGTGCCAGCAGCAAACACCAGGGTGAAGCTTTCTTT

V: TRBV15
J: TRBJ2-6
size: NA
D: TRBD2
CDR3: CATSRVAGSGANVLTF
DNA: TGTGCCACCAGCAGAGTAGCGGGGTCTGGGGCCAACGTCCTGACTTTC

V: TRBV15
J: TRBJ2-6
size: NA
D: TRBD2
CDR3: CATSGGRATGANVLTF
DNA: TGTGCCACCTCGGGCGGGAGGGCCACTGGGGCCAACGTCCTGACTTTC

V: TRBV20-1
J: TRBJ2-2
size: few
D: NA
CDR3: CSARDRLGSTGELFF
DNA: TGCAGTGCTAGAGATCGTCTGGGAAGCACCGGGGAGCTGTTTTTT

V: TRBV7-2
J: TRBJ2-2
size: few
D: NA
CDR3: CASSSTANTGELFF
DNA: TGTGCCAGCAGCTCAACAGCGAACACCGGGGAGCTGTTTTTT

V: TRBV20-1
J: TRBJ1-2
size: NA
D: NA
CDR3: CSARVSGIHHGYTF
DNA: TGCAGTGCTAGAGTATCGGGGATTCATCATGGCTACACCTTC

V: TRBV10-3
J: TRBJ2-7
size: few
D: NA
CDR3: CAIMAGTDYEQYF
DNA: TGTGCCATCATGGCGGGAACAGATTACGAGCAGTACTTC

V: TRBV6-2/TRBV6-3
J: TRBJ2-5
size: large
D: NA
CDR3: CASIRDSGPQETQYF
DNA: TGTGCCAGCATCCGGGACTCGGGGCCCCAAGAGACCCAGTACTTC

V: TRBV7-9
J: TRBJ2-6
size: NA
D: NA
CDR3: CASGGAGSLRSGANVLTF
DNA: TGTGCCAGCGGAGGGGCAGGGTCTTTACGATCTGGGGCCAACGTCCTGACTTTC

V: TRBV7-7
J: TRBJ1-5
size: few
D: NA
CDR3: CASSLGDQPQHF
DNA: TGTGCTAGCAGCCTAGGGGATCAGCCCCAGCATTTT

V: TRBV20-1
J: TRBJ2-3
size: NA
D: NA
CDR3: CSAEDSQSTDTQYF
DNA: TGCAGTGCCGAGGACAGCCAAAGCACAGATACGCAGTATTTT

V: TRBV6-4
J: TRBJ2-3
size: hyperexpanded
D: TRBD2
CDR3: CASSDASGGTRYF
DNA: TGTGCCAGCAGTGACGCTAGCGGGGGCACCCGGTATTTT